These T cell receptor beta chains were read from a single sample in a study of cytomegalovirus exposure and HLA in healthy donors. Measured with immunoSEQ multiplex PCR; TCRdb has only the in-frame clones, and not every one. This table has roughly 190,000 clones, 81% appearing once. Sequenced input: PBMCs. These receptors all stem from a man aged 40-50 years in good health and CMV-seropositive. Both conserved end residues are part of each CDR3. A D gene is named only where the DNA matches it firmly. Clone size is shown for a subset of rows, as once, few, many or a class of expanded clone.

J gene: TRBJ1-2
D gene: -
clone size: few
V gene: TRBV4-1
CDR3 DNA: TGCGCCAGCAGCCAAGATCCGGGGTATGGCTACACCTTC
CDR3 protein: CASSQDPGYGYTF

J gene: TRBJ2-5
D gene: -
clone size: few
V gene: TRBV6-1
CDR3 DNA: TGTGCCAGCACCGAGTCTCAAGAGACCCAGTACTTC
CDR3 protein: CASTESQETQYF

J gene: TRBJ1-5
D gene: TRBD1
clone size: -
V gene: TRBV29-1
CDR3 DNA: TGCAGCGTCGGGGACAGGCGAGGGGATCAGCCCCAGCATTTT
CDR3 protein: CSVGDRRGDQPQHF

J gene: TRBJ2-7
D gene: -
clone size: few
V gene: TRBV6-5
CDR3 DNA: TGTGCCAGCAGTTACTCGGGCCCAGGGTCCTACGAGCAGTACTTC
CDR3 protein: CASSYSGPGSYEQYF

J gene: TRBJ2-5
D gene: -
clone size: -
V gene: TRBV7-8
CDR3 DNA: TGTGCCAGCAGCTCGGGACAAAAAGAGACCCAGTACTTC
CDR3 protein: CASSSGQKETQYF

J gene: TRBJ2-3
D gene: TRBD2
clone size: -
V gene: TRBV29-1
CDR3 DNA: TGCAGCGTTCGTAGCGGGAGAGCGGATACGCAGTATTTT
CDR3 protein: CSVRSGRADTQYF

J gene: TRBJ1-3
D gene: -
clone size: -
V gene: TRBV5-1
CDR3 DNA: TGCGCCAGCAGCGGGATGGGGGGTTCTGGAAACACCATATATTTT
CDR3 protein: CASSGMGGSGNTIYF

J gene: TRBJ1-2
D gene: TRBD1
clone size: -
V gene: TRBV5-4
CDR3 DNA: TGTGCCAGCAGCCCCGGGACAGGAGTCTATGGCTACACCTTC
CDR3 protein: CASSPGTGVYGYTF

J gene: TRBJ1-3
D gene: -
clone size: -
V gene: TRBV2
CDR3 DNA: TGTGCCAGCAAACTAGGGGAGGAAAACACCATATATTTT
CDR3 protein: CASKLGEENTIYF

J gene: TRBJ2-1
D gene: -
clone size: -
V gene: TRBV5-5
CDR3 DNA: TGTGCCAGCACCTTGGGGAGCCCCCGCTACAATGAGCAGTTCTTC
CDR3 protein: CASTLGSPRYNEQFF

J gene: TRBJ1-5
D gene: -
clone size: -
V gene: TRBV18
CDR3 DNA: TGTGCCAGCTCACAGGACAGAAGCAATCAGCCCCAGCATTTT
CDR3 protein: CASSQDRSNQPQHF

J gene: TRBJ2-3
D gene: -
clone size: once
V gene: TRBV5-4
CDR3 DNA: TGTGCCAGCAGCTTGGGAGGGAGCACAGATACGCAGTATTTT
CDR3 protein: CASSLGGSTDTQYF

J gene: TRBJ2-1
D gene: -
clone size: few
V gene: TRBV25-1
CDR3 DNA: TGTGCCAGCAGTGAGGGTGGGGGGACCTACAATGAGCAGTTCTTC
CDR3 protein: CASSEGGGTYNEQFF

J gene: TRBJ1-1
D gene: -
clone size: few
V gene: TRBV28
CDR3 DNA: TGTGCCAGCAGTTTTTTTCGGGGCACTGAAGCTTTCTTT
CDR3 protein: CASSFFRGTEAFF

J gene: TRBJ2-2
D gene: TRBD2
clone size: -
V gene: TRBV6-5
CDR3 DNA: TGTGCCAGCAGTTACTCAAGCGGGACCACCGGGGAGCTGTTTTTT
CDR3 protein: CASSYSSGTTGELFF

J gene: TRBJ2-7
D gene: -
clone size: -
V gene: TRBV7-9
CDR3 DNA: TGTGCCACCGGGGGGCCCTACGAGCAGTACTTC
CDR3 protein: CATGGPYEQYF

J gene: TRBJ2-2
D gene: TRBD1
clone size: -
V gene: TRBV7-7
CDR3 DNA: TGTGCCAGCAGCAAAGACAGGGCCCGGAGTGGGGAGCTGTTTTTT
CDR3 protein: CASSKDRARSGELFF

J gene: TRBJ2-3
D gene: -
clone size: -
V gene: TRBV21-1
CDR3 DNA: TGTGCCAGCAGCAAAGATAAGGACACCTTTAGCACAGATACGCAGTATTTT
CDR3 protein: CASSKDKDTFSTDTQYF

J gene: TRBJ2-2
D gene: TRBD1
clone size: -
V gene: TRBV7-9
CDR3 DNA: TGTGCCAGCAGTCCGGGGACAGGGGACACCGGGGAGCTGTTTTTT
CDR3 protein: CASSPGTGDTGELFF

J gene: TRBJ2-5
D gene: TRBD2
clone size: -
V gene: TRBV7-6
CDR3 DNA: TGTGCCAGCAGCCTCGGGACTAGCGGGGTGCAGACCCAGTACTTC
CDR3 protein: CASSLGTSGVQTQYF

J gene: TRBJ2-3
D gene: TRBD2
clone size: -
V gene: TRBV29-1
CDR3 DNA: TGCAGCGTCTCCCGGGAGGCGGCTAGCACAGATACGCAGTATTTT
CDR3 protein: CSVSREAASTDTQYF

J gene: TRBJ1-6
D gene: -
clone size: few
V gene: TRBV28
CDR3 DNA: TGTGCCAGCAAGAGAGAGGGACACCTTGGGCCCCTCCACTTT
CDR3 protein: CASKREGHLGPLHF

J gene: TRBJ2-7
D gene: TRBD2
clone size: -
V gene: TRBV6-5
CDR3 DNA: TGTGCCAGCAGTTACCGGGGGGGATACGAGCAGTACTTC
CDR3 protein: CASSYRGGYEQYF

J gene: TRBJ2-7
D gene: TRBD1
clone size: -
V gene: TRBV10-3
CDR3 DNA: TGTGCCATCAGTGAGTCGACAGGGTTAGGTGGCGAGCAGTACTTC
CDR3 protein: CAISESTGLGGEQYF

J gene: TRBJ2-7
D gene: -
clone size: -
V gene: TRBV6-6
CDR3 DNA: TGTGCCAGCAGCTACGACCGACTAGTGGGGCAGTACTTC
CDR3 protein: CASSYDRLVGQYF

J gene: TRBJ2-1
D gene: TRBD2
clone size: -
V gene: TRBV9
CDR3 DNA: TGTGCCAGCAGCGGAGGACTAGCGGGGGGGAATGAGCAGTTCTTC
CDR3 protein: CASSGGLAGGNEQFF

J gene: TRBJ2-3
D gene: TRBD2
clone size: -
V gene: TRBV9
CDR3 DNA: TGTGCCAGCAGCGTAGCGGGGGGGCCAGATACGCAGTATTTT
CDR3 protein: CASSVAGGPDTQYF

J gene: TRBJ2-7
D gene: -
clone size: once
V gene: TRBV5-8
CDR3 DNA: TGTGCCAGCAGCCGGGGGGCCGCAAGCTCCTACGAGCAGTACTTC
CDR3 protein: CASSRGAASSYEQYF

J gene: TRBJ1-1
D gene: -
clone size: -
V gene: TRBV29-1
CDR3 DNA: TGCAGCGTTGGACCGGGGGGGCGCCGCGGGACTGAAGCTTTCTTT
CDR3 protein: CSVGPGGRRGTEAFF

J gene: TRBJ1-4
D gene: -
clone size: -
V gene: TRBV19
CDR3 DNA: TGTGCCAGTAGTCGCTGGGACACGCAGGGTGAAAAACTGTTTTTT
CDR3 protein: CASSRWDTQGEKLFF

J gene: TRBJ2-3
D gene: TRBD2
clone size: -
V gene: TRBV4-1
CDR3 DNA: TGCGCCAGCAGCTATCCAGGGACTAGCGGGAGCACAGATACGCAGTATTTT
CDR3 protein: CASSYPGTSGSTDTQYF

J gene: TRBJ2-2
D gene: TRBD2
clone size: -
V gene: TRBV5-1
CDR3 DNA: TGCGCCAGCAGCTTGGTACTAGCGGGAGGCGCCGGGGAGCTGTTTTTT
CDR3 protein: CASSLVLAGGAGELFF

J gene: TRBJ1-2
D gene: -
clone size: -
V gene: TRBV5-4
CDR3 DNA: TGTGCCAGCAGCTTGGGAACCGGGACAAATGGCTACACCTTC
CDR3 protein: CASSLGTGTNGYTF

J gene: TRBJ1-4
D gene: TRBD1
clone size: -
V gene: TRBV5-1
CDR3 DNA: TGCGCCAGCAGCTTTGGACAGGGGCGGGATGAAAAACTGTTTTTT
CDR3 protein: CASSFGQGRDEKLFF

J gene: TRBJ1-2
D gene: TRBD1
clone size: -
V gene: TRBV6-5
CDR3 DNA: TGTGCCAGCAGTTACGAGGGGACAGGGGCGTGTGGCTACACCTTC
CDR3 protein: CASSYEGTGACGYTF

J gene: TRBJ2-7
D gene: TRBD1
clone size: -
V gene: TRBV5-6
CDR3 DNA: TGTGCCAGCAGCTTGGGACAGGGGGCGATCTACGAGCAGTACTTC
CDR3 protein: CASSLGQGAIYEQYF

J gene: TRBJ1-4
D gene: TRBD1
clone size: few
V gene: TRBV7-9
CDR3 DNA: TGTGCCAGCAGCTCGGGACAGAGCGCAACTAATGAAAAACTGTTTTTT
CDR3 protein: CASSSGQSATNEKLFF

J gene: TRBJ2-6
D gene: -
clone size: -
V gene: TRBV7-2
CDR3 DNA: TGTGCCAGCCCGCCTAGGTCGGGGATTGGGGCCAACGTCCTGACTTTC
CDR3 protein: CASPPRSGIGANVLTF

J gene: TRBJ1-2
D gene: TRBD1
clone size: -
V gene: TRBV7-9
CDR3 DNA: TGTGCCAGCAGCGGTACAGGGGGCGGCTATGGCTACACCTTC
CDR3 protein: CASSGTGGGYGYTF

J gene: TRBJ1-3
D gene: -
clone size: -
V gene: TRBV2
CDR3 DNA: TGTGCCAGCAGGGGGGGGCCAGGCGGAAACACCATATATTTT
CDR3 protein: CASRGGPGGNTIYF

J gene: TRBJ2-7
D gene: TRBD2
clone size: -
V gene: TRBV5-4
CDR3 DNA: TGTGCCAGCAGCCCGGGCCGGGGACTAGCGGACTACGAGCAGTACTTC
CDR3 protein: CASSPGRGLADYEQYF

J gene: TRBJ2-1
D gene: TRBD1
clone size: -
V gene: TRBV19
CDR3 DNA: TGTGCCAGTAAGCAGGGACAGCCCAATGAGCAGTTCTTC
CDR3 protein: CASKQGQPNEQFF

J gene: TRBJ1-3
D gene: TRBD1
clone size: -
V gene: TRBV2
CDR3 DNA: TGTGCCAGCAGTCTCAGGGGGCCCCACTCTGGAAACACCATATATTTT
CDR3 protein: CASSLRGPHSGNTIYF

J gene: TRBJ1-2
D gene: TRBD1
clone size: -
V gene: TRBV28
CDR3 DNA: TGTGCCAGCAGTTTGGTAGGGACAGGCCAGTCGTCGAACTATGGCTACACCTTC
CDR3 protein: CASSLVGTGQSSNYGYTF

J gene: TRBJ2-3
D gene: -
clone size: -
V gene: TRBV27
CDR3 DNA: TGTGCCAGCAGTTTGAGGAGCACAGATACGCAGTATTTT
CDR3 protein: CASSLRSTDTQYF

J gene: TRBJ2-7
D gene: -
clone size: -
V gene: TRBV5-5
CDR3 DNA: TGTGCCAGCAGCTTGGGTAACAGGGACTCCTACGAGCAGTACTTC
CDR3 protein: CASSLGNRDSYEQYF

J gene: TRBJ2-3
D gene: -
clone size: -
V gene: TRBV11-3
CDR3 DNA: TGTGCCAGCAGCTTAGGACCGGAGAGCGCAGATACGCAGTATTTT
CDR3 protein: CASSLGPESADTQYF

J gene: TRBJ2-7
D gene: TRBD2
clone size: -
V gene: TRBV5-1
CDR3 DNA: TGCGCCAGCAGCTTGTCTAGCGGGAACGAGCAGTACTTC
CDR3 protein: CASSLSSGNEQYF

J gene: TRBJ2-6
D gene: TRBD2
clone size: once
V gene: TRBV11-2
CDR3 DNA: TGTGCCAGCAGCCCGTGGGCGGGGGGGACTGGGGCCAACGTCCTGACTTTC
CDR3 protein: CASSPWAGGTGANVLTF

J gene: TRBJ2-2
D gene: TRBD2
clone size: -
V gene: TRBV5-1
CDR3 DNA: TGCGCCAGCAGCTCCGGACTAGCGGGGGGGACGAGCGGGGAGCTGTTTTTT
CDR3 protein: CASSSGLAGGTSGELFF

J gene: TRBJ2-5
D gene: TRBD2
clone size: -
V gene: TRBV7-9
CDR3 DNA: TGTGCCAGCAGCCTCCCCTTCCGACTAGCGGGGACACAAGAGACCCAGTACTTC
CDR3 protein: CASSLPFRLAGTQETQYF

J gene: TRBJ1-5
D gene: TRBD1
clone size: once
V gene: TRBV6-6
CDR3 DNA: TGTGCCAGCATTCAGGGGGACGGCAATCAGCCCCAGCATTTT
CDR3 protein: CASIQGDGNQPQHF

J gene: TRBJ1-1
D gene: -
clone size: -
V gene: TRBV28
CDR3 DNA: TGTGCCAGCAGTTTATGGGGAGGGACGAACACTGAAGCTTTCTTT
CDR3 protein: CASSLWGGTNTEAFF

J gene: TRBJ2-3
D gene: TRBD2
clone size: -
V gene: TRBV7-3
CDR3 DNA: TGTGCCAGCAGCCACAAGACTAGCGGGAAAGATACGCAGTATTTT
CDR3 protein: CASSHKTSGKDTQYF

J gene: TRBJ2-1
D gene: TRBD1
clone size: few
V gene: TRBV5-1
CDR3 DNA: TGCGCCAGCAGCTCTGGGACAGGGGGCAATGAGCAGTTCTTC
CDR3 protein: CASSSGTGGNEQFF

J gene: TRBJ1-2
D gene: TRBD1
clone size: -
V gene: TRBV7-2
CDR3 DNA: TGTGCCAGCAGCTTACCTCCGGCAGGGGGTGGCTACACCTTC
CDR3 protein: CASSLPPAGGGYTF

J gene: TRBJ1-2
D gene: TRBD1
clone size: -
V gene: TRBV6-1
CDR3 DNA: TGTGCCACCCGGACAGGGGAGGGATATGGCTACACCTTC
CDR3 protein: CATRTGEGYGYTF

J gene: TRBJ2-2
D gene: TRBD2
clone size: -
V gene: TRBV5-1
CDR3 DNA: TGCGCCAGCAGCTTGCTGCCTAGCGGGAGCACCGGGGAGCTGTTTTTT
CDR3 protein: CASSLLPSGSTGELFF